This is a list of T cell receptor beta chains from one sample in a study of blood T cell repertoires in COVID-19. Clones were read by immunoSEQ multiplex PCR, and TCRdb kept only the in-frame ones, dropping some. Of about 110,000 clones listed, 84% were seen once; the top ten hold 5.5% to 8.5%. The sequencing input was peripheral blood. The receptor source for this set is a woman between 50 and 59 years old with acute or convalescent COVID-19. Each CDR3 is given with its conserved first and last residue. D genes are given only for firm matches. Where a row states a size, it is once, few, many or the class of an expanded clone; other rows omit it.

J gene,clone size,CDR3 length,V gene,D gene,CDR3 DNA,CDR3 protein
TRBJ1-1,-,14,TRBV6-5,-,TGTGCCAGCAGTTACAGAGGGTTGAACACTGAAGCTTTCTTT,CASSYRGLNTEAFF
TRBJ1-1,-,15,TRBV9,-,TGTGCCAGCAGCCCCCCCGGCAGGGCTAACACTGAAGCTTTCTTT,CASSPPGRANTEAFF
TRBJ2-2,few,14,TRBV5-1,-,TGCGCCAGCAGCCCCGACTTGAACACCGGGGAGCTGTTTTTT,CASSPDLNTGELFF
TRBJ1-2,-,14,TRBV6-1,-,TGTGCCAGCAGTGAATTCCAGGCACTCTATGGCTACACCTTC,CASSEFQALYGYTF
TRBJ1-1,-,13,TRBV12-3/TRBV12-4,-,TGTGCCAGCAGACTCAACGGGAACACTGAAGCTTTCTTT,CASRLNGNTEAFF
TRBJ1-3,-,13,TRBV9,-,TGTGCCAGCAGCGTAGGGAGCTACGACACCATATATTTT,CASSVGSYDTIYF
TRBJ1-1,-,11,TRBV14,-,TGTGCCAGCAGCCAACAAGGGGTGGCTTTCTTT,CASSQQGVAFF
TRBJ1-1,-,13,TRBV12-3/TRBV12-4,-,TGTGCCAGCAGTTTGTTCGAGGGGGCTGAAGCTTTCTTT,CASSLFEGAEAFF
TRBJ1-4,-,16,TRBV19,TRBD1,TGTGCCAGTAGAGGGACAGGGGGGAGACGAGGGGAAAAACTGTTTTTT,CASRGTGGRRGEKLFF
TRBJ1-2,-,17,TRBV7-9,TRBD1,TGTGCCAGCAGCTTAGGCTACCGGGACAGGGACCTATATGGCTACACCTTC,CASSLGYRDRDLYGYTF
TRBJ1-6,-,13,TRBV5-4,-,TGTGCCAGCAGCTTAGACTGGGGCTCACCCCTCCACTTT,CASSLDWGSPLHF